This is a list of T cell receptor beta chains from one sample in a study of patients and donors after allogeneic stem cell transplantation. Each CDR3 protein is one row after TCRdb ran MiXCR on the RT-PCR reads. Of 200,000 to 250,000 distinct CDR3 sequences listed, over 12% are singletons. The sequenced material came from blood, either unsorted or a sorted T cell fraction (not recorded which). The receptors shown here come from a human donor who was either an allogeneic HSCT recipient or a stem cell or donor lymphocyte infusion donor (not recorded which). It is not recorded whose cells these are; they may come from a transplant donor. CDR3s include the opening cysteine and the closing phenylalanine or tryptophan. A D gene is named only where the DNA matches it firmly. Expanded clones are given a class, and other clones once, few, many or no size at all.

size	V	D	J	CDR3	DNA
few	TRBV20-1	-	TRBJ1-2	CSARDGTRGYTF	TGCAGTGCACGAGACGGCACTCGAGGCTACACCTTC
few	TRBV20-1	-	TRBJ2-7	CSATKHYEQYF	TGCAGTGCCACGAAACACTACGAGCAGTACTTC
-	TRBV5-1	-	TRBJ1-4	CASSRSGIDNEKLFF	TGCGCCAGCAGCCGTTCCGGGATAGATAATGAAAAACTGTTTTTT
few	TRBV9	-	TRBJ2-2	CASSVVNAGELFF	TGTGCCAGCAGCGTAGTTAATGCCGGGGAGCTGTTTTTT
few	TRBV19	TRBD2	TRBJ2-2	CASSDTSGSFGELFF	TGTGCCAGTAGTGACACTAGCGGGAGTTTCGGGGAGCTGTTTTTT
-	TRBV4-1	-	TRBJ1-5	CARIQGAHQPQHF	TGCGCCAGAATACAGGGTGCACATCAGCCCCAGCATTTT
many	TRBV10-3	-	TRBJ2-2	CAISDFLHTGELFF	TGTGCCATCAGTGACTTTTTACACACCGGGGAGCTGTTTTTT
many	TRBV24-1	TRBD2	TRBJ2-5	CATSEKSGGQETQYF	TGTGCCACCAGTGAGAAAAGCGGGGGTCAAGAGACCCAGTACTTC
many	TRBV6-2/TRBV6-3	-	TRBJ2-5	CATRGLGETQYF	TGTGCCACGAGGGGGTTGGGTGAGACCCAGTACTTC
few	TRBV7-2	-	TRBJ2-1	CASSPQDARPEQFF	TGTGCCAGCAGCCCGCAAGACGCCCGCCCTGAGCAGTTCTTC
-	TRBV29-1	TRBD2	TRBJ2-7	CSVSSGTFRDEQYF	TGCAGCGTTTCTAGCGGGACGTTCCGGGACGAGCAGTACTTC
many	TRBV11-2	TRBD2	TRBJ2-1	CASSRAAGRSYNEQFF	TGTGCCAGCAGCCGGGCAGCGGGGCGCTCCTACAATGAGCAGTTCTTC
-	TRBV20-1	TRBD2	TRBJ2-1	CSASSRTSANEQFF	TGCAGTGCTAGTAGTCGGACTAGCGCCAATGAGCAGTTCTTC
-	TRBV19	-	TRBJ1-3	CASTKAGAGSNTIYF	TGTGCCAGTACCAAGGCCGGGGCAGGGAGTAACACCATATATTTT
-	TRBV6-1	-	TRBJ2-7	CASNPRITSYEQYF	TGTGCGAGCAACCCCAGGATCACGTCCTACGAGCAGTACTTC
-	TRBV7-2	-	TRBJ2-5	CASSLGRAGPGAQYF	TGTGCCAGCAGCTTAGGCAGGGCGGGGCCAGGGGCCCAGTACTTC
few	TRBV5-6	TRBD2	TRBJ2-7	CASSFPGLANEQYF	TGTGCCAGCAGCTTTCCGGGACTAGCGAACGAGCAGTACTTC
-	TRBV29-1	-	TRBJ2-3	CSVAGRDTQYF	TGCAGCGTGGCAGGGAGGGATACGCAGTATTTT
many	TRBV20-1	-	TRBJ2-7	CSARDPTGRNPSYEQYF	TGCAGTGCTAGAGACCCCACGGGCAGAAACCCTTCTTACGAGCAGTACTTC
few	TRBV5-4	-	TRBJ1-2	CASSYSGSGHGGYTF	TGTGCCAGCAGCTACTCCGGGTCGGGGCATGGTGGCTACACCTTC
-	TRBV30	-	TRBJ1-1	CAWSRDLNTEAFF	TGTGCCTGGAGCAGGGACTTGAACACTGAAGCTTTCTTT
-	TRBV5-1	TRBD2	TRBJ2-1	CASSLAGLAGGTGGNEQFF	TGCGCCAGCAGCTTGGCCGGCTTAGCGGGAGGTACCGGGGGGAATGAGCAGTTCTTC
once	TRBV11-3	-	TRBJ2-7	CASSSLTGYEQYF	TGTGCCAGCAGCTCCCTGACAGGATACGAGCAGTACTTC
-	TRBV7-2	TRBD2	TRBJ2-1	CASSEPRTSGNEQFF	TGTGCCAGCAGCGAACCGCGGACTAGCGGAAATGAGCAGTTCTTC
-	TRBV6-1	-	TRBJ2-7	CASSEAPPRASYEQYF	TGTGCCAGCAGTGAAGCCCCCCCGAGGGCGTCCTACGAGCAGTACTTC
-	TRBV30	-	TRBJ1-4	CAWSASTEKLFF	TGTGCCTGGAGTGCTTCAACAGAAAAACTGTTTTTT
many	TRBV12-3/TRBV12-4	-	TRBJ1-1	CASSLKPNTEAFF	TGTGCCAGCAGTTTAAAGCCGAACACTGAAGCTTTCTTT
-	TRBV13	-	TRBJ2-4	CASSSPRQALAKNIQYF	TGTGCCAGCAGCTCCCCCAGACAGGCTTTAGCCAAAAACATTCAGTACTTC
many	TRBV12-3/TRBV12-4	TRBD2	TRBJ2-5	CASSLGTSGRETQYF	TGTGCCAGCAGTTTAGGGACTAGCGGGAGAGAGACCCAGTACTTC
many	TRBV21-1	-	TRBJ2-2	CASSKGGQGWGLLTGELFF	TGTGCCAGCAGCAAAGGTGGACAGGGGTGGGGCTTACTCACCGGGGAGCTGTTTTTT
-	TRBV7-8	-	TRBJ1-2	CASSLELSYGYTF	TGTGCCAGCAGCTTAGAGCTCTCCTATGGCTACACCTTC
-	TRBV6-2/TRBV6-3	-	TRBJ1-1	CASASPGSMPGWREAFF	TGTGCCAGCGCTTCCCCCGGGAGCATGCCCGGATGGCGTGAAGCTTTCTTT
few	TRBV10-3	TRBD2	TRBJ2-7	CAIQTSGYEQYF	TGTGCCATCCAGACTAGCGGCTACGAGCAGTACTTC
-	TRBV19	-	TRBJ1-1	CASSIAAQNTEAFF	TGTGCCAGTAGTATAGCTGCACAGAACACTGAAGCTTTCTTT
few	TRBV27	-	TRBJ2-2	CASRRIANTGELFF	TGTGCCAGCAGACGGATAGCGAACACCGGGGAGCTGTTTTTT
-	TRBV6-1	TRBD2	TRBJ2-3	CASRLHGAGVGDTQYF	TGTGCCAGCAGATTACACGGTGCGGGGGTAGGGGATACGCAGTATTTT
many	TRBV29-1	TRBD1	TRBJ1-2	CSVLPNDRDGYTF	TGCAGCGTCCTTCCAAATGACAGGGACGGCTACACCTTC
few	TRBV6-2/TRBV6-3	-	TRBJ2-2	CASSSGLPSGGELFF	TGTGCCAGCAGTTCTGGACTACCCTCTGGCGGGGAGCTGTTTTTT
many	TRBV9	-	TRBJ2-1	CASSVASPGEQFF	TGTGCCAGCAGCGTAGCCAGCCCGGGGGAGCAGTTCTTC
-	TRBV5-1	-	TRBJ1-1	CASSLDEHMNTEAFF	TGCGCCAGCAGCTTGGATGAGCACATGAACACTGAAGCTTTCTTT
few	TRBV3-1	TRBD2	TRBJ2-5	CASSQLSRLAGGLETQYF	TGTGCCAGCAGCCAGCTTTCCCGGCTAGCGGGAGGGCTGGAGACCCAGTACTTC
few	TRBV11-1	-	TRBJ2-2	CASSLGVQARPGELFF	TGTGCCAGCAGCTTAGGAGTTCAGGCTCGGCCCGGGGAGCTGTTTTTT
few	TRBV11-2	TRBD1	TRBJ2-5	CASSLETGEETQYF	TGTGCCAGCAGCCTCGAGACAGGGGAAGAGACCCAGTACTTC
-	TRBV28	TRBD2	TRBJ2-1	CASSLFASGSTNEQFF	TGTGCCAGCAGTTTATTTGCTAGCGGGAGTACCAATGAGCAGTTCTTC
few	TRBV6-2/TRBV6-3	-	TRBJ2-1	CASSKTAGNEQFF	TGTGCCAGCTCGAAGACAGCGGGCAATGAGCAGTTCTTC
many	TRBV19	-	TRBJ1-1	CASSIVGGAGTEAFF	TGTGCCAGTAGTATTGTTGGGGGGGCCGGCACTGAAGCTTTCTTT
-	TRBV6-5	TRBD1	TRBJ1-6	CASSYSGQNSPLHF	TGTGCCAGCAGTTACTCGGGACAGAATTCACCCCTCCACTTT
few	TRBV9	TRBD1	TRBJ1-1	CASSVAGGRTEAFF	TGTGCCAGCAGCGTGGCAGGGGGCCGCACTGAAGCTTTCTTT
once	TRBV20-1	TRBD2	TRBJ2-1	CSARDPAGGYNEQFF	TGCAGTGCTAGAGATCCCGCGGGGGGTTACAATGAGCAGTTCTTC
-	TRBV9	TRBD2	TRBJ2-5	CASSAGTSGGYQETQYF	TGTGCCAGCAGCGCCGGGACTAGCGGGGGGTACCAAGAGACCCAGTACTTC
few	TRBV6-5	-	TRBJ1-1	CASIRGNTEAFF	TGTGCCAGCATCCGGGGAAACACTGAAGCTTTCTTT
few	TRBV4-3	TRBD2	TRBJ2-3	CASSQDAGGAGGRPDTQYF	TGCGCCAGCAGCCAAGACGCTGGCGGAGCGGGGGGCAGACCAGATACGCAGTATTTT